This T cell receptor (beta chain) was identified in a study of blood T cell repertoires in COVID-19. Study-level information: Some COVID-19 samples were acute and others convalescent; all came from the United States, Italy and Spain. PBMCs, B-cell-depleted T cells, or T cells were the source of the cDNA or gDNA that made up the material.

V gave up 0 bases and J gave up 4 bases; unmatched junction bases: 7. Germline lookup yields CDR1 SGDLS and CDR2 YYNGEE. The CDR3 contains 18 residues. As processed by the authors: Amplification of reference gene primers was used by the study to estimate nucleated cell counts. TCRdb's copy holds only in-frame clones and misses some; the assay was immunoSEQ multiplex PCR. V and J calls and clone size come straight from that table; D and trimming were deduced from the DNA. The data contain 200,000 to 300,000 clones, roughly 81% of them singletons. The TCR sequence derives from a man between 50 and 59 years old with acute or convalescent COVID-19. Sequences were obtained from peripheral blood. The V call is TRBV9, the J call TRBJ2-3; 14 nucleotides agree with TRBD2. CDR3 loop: CASSVDPWTSGGSDTQYF. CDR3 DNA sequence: TGTGCCAGCAGCGTAGACCCCTGGACTAGCGGGGGGTCAGATACGCAGTATTTT.